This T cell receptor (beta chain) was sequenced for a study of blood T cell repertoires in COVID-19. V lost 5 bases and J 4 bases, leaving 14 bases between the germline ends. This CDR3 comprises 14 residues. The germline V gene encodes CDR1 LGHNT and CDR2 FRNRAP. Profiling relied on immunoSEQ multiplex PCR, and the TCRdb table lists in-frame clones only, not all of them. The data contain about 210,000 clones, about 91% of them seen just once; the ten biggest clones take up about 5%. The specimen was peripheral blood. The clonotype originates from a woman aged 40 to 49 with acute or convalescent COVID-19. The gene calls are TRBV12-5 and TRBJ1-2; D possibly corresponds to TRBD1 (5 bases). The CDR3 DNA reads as TGTGCTAGTGGTCCCAACCAGGGTGGCTATGGCTACACCTTC. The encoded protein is CASGPNQGGYGYTF. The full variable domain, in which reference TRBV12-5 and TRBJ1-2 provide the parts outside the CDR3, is DARVTQTPRHKVTEMGQEVTMRCQPILGHNTVFWYRQTMMQGLELLAYFRNRAPLDDSGMPKDRFSAEMPDATLATLKIQPSEPRDSAVYFCASGPNQGGYGYTFGSGTRLTVV.